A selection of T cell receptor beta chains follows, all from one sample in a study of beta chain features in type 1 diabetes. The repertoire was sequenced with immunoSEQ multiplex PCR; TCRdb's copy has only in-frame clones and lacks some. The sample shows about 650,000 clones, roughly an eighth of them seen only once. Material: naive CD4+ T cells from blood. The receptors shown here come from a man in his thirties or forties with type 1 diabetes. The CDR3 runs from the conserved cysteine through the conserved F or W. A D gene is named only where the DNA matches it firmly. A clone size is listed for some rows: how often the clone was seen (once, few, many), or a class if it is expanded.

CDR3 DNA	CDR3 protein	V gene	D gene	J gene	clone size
TGTGCCAGCAGGAGGACAGGGAACAATCAGCCCCAGCATTTT	CASRRTGNNQPQHF	TRBV27	TRBD1	TRBJ1-5	few
TGTGCCAGCAGAATAGGGGAATACGAGCAGTACTTC	CASRIGEYEQYF	TRBV2	.	TRBJ2-7	few
TGTGCCAGCAGCTCTCGACAGGGCATCTACGAGCAGTACTTC	CASSSRQGIYEQYF	TRBV7-2	TRBD1	TRBJ2-7	few
TGCGCCAGCAGCTTGGTCCTCAGGCACAATGAGCAGTTCTTC	CASSLVLRHNEQFF	TRBV5-1	.	TRBJ2-1	few
TGCGCCAGCAGCCCACCCCTTGGGGAGGACCAAGAGACCCAGTACTTC	CASSPPLGEDQETQYF	TRBV5-1	.	TRBJ2-5	.
TGTGCCAGCTCACTCCCGGACAGGGAGCAGTTCTTC	CASSLPDREQFF	TRBV18	TRBD1	TRBJ2-1	.
TGTGCCAGCAGCATCCTTCGGACCCAGTACTTC	CASSILRTQYF	TRBV11-2	.	TRBJ2-5	.
TGTGCCAGCAGCTTAGGGCAGGATAATTCACCCCTCCACTTT	CASSLGQDNSPLHF	TRBV7-9	.	TRBJ1-6	few
TGTGCCAGCATCTCATCCGGGGCAGGGGCCCCGTCTGGGCAGTACTTC	CASISSGAGAPSGQYF	TRBV7-9	.	TRBJ2-7	.
TGTGCCAGCAATAGGGGGCTAGGTGGCAATCAGCCCCAGCATTTT	CASNRGLGGNQPQHF	TRBV2	TRBD1	TRBJ1-5	few
TGTGCCAGTAGTACTCGGACAGGTCCAAACAATCAGCCCCAGCATTTT	CASSTRTGPNNQPQHF	TRBV19	TRBD1	TRBJ1-5	.
TGTGCCAGCAGGGGCCAGGGGGGCTCCTACGAGCAGTACTTC	CASRGQGGSYEQYF	TRBV6-1	.	TRBJ2-7	few
TGTGCCATCAGTGAGAGCGGGCGAATTAATGAAAAACTGTTTTTT	CAISESGRINEKLFF	TRBV10-3	.	TRBJ1-4	few
TGTGCCAGCAGCTTATATTGGGCATCCACAGATACGCAGTATTTT	CASSLYWASTDTQYF	TRBV7-2	.	TRBJ2-3	.
.	CASSSRQIRSIF	TRBV7-9	.	TRBJ2-3	few
TGTGCCAGCAGCGTAGGACTGCGCGACGAGCAGTACTTC	CASSVGLRDEQYF	TRBV9	.	TRBJ2-7	.
TGTGCCAGCAGCCTGACAGGGAGGTCCGAGCAGTACTTC	CASSLTGRSEQYF	TRBV6-5	.	TRBJ2-7	.
TGTGCCAGCAGTGAGGGGGGGAGTGGCTGGTATGGCTACACCTTC	CASSEGGSGWYGYTF	TRBV25-1	.	TRBJ1-2	.
TGCGCCAGCAGCCAAGGAAGCGGGACAGGAGGATTCTATGGCTACACCTTC	CASSQGSGTGGFYGYTF	TRBV4-3	TRBD1	TRBJ1-2	.
TGTGCCAGCAGCTTAGTCAGGCCTGGAAACACCATATATTTT	CASSLVRPGNTIYF	TRBV7-9	.	TRBJ1-3	few
TGTGCCAGCAGCCAGGAGACTAGGGCGGAGACCCAGTACTTC	CASSQETRAETQYF	TRBV4-2	.	TRBJ2-5	few
TGTGCCAGCAGCCAGATGCTCCGGGACAGGGCAGGCTACACCTTC	CASSQMLRDRAGYTF	TRBV4-2	TRBD1	TRBJ1-2	.
TGTGCCAGCAGAGATCGACAGGGCGCCCAAGAGACCCAGTACTTC	CASRDRQGAQETQYF	TRBV9	TRBD1	TRBJ2-5	few
TGTGCCAGCAGCTTCCCTAGCGGGGGCACAGATACGCAGTATTTT	CASSFPSGGTDTQYF	TRBV5-4	TRBD2	TRBJ2-3	.
TGTGCCAGCTGTGGGGGAAACGGTTCACCCCTCCACTTT	CASCGGNGSPLHF	TRBV5-8	.	TRBJ1-6	few
TGTGCCAGCAGTGTCACTAGCGTAGCCTACGAGCAGTACTTC	CASSVTSVAYEQYF	TRBV2	TRBD2	TRBJ2-7	.
TGCGCCAGCAGCTTGGTAGGGGCTCCCGCGGATACGCAGTATTTT	CASSLVGAPADTQYF	TRBV5-1	.	TRBJ2-3	.
TGTGCCAGCAGCGAGGCGGTCGGCTCCTACAATGAGCAGTTCTTC	CASSEAVGSYNEQFF	TRBV9	.	TRBJ2-1	.
TGTGCCAGCAGCGTAGGCATCCAGGACACTGAAGCTTTCTTT	CASSVGIQDTEAFF	TRBV9	.	TRBJ1-1	.